These 8 T cell receptor beta chains share one sample of origin, sequenced in a study of blood T cell repertoires in COVID-19. Using immunoSEQ multiplex PCR, the repertoire was profiled, and TCRdb retains in-frame clones only, with some absent. The profile shows roughly 90,000 clones, around 80% of them singletons. The sequenced sample was peripheral blood. Receptors originate from a woman older than 75 with active or convalescent COVID-19.

This chain connects TRBV6-5 to TRBJ2-7, with TRBD1 identical over 8 bases. The trim removed 5 bases at V and 3 bases at J, leaving 3 bases unmatched. There are 13 residues in the CDR3. Germline CDR1 MNHEY, CDR2 SVGAGI. CDR3 amino acids: CASSRGQGYEQYF. The CDR3 DNA sequence: TGTGCCAGCAGTCGAGGACAGGGCTACGAGCAGTACTTC.

The rearrangement uses TRBV5-4 and TRBJ2-3; D call uncertain. Trimming shortened V by 2 bases and J by 0 bases, and 10 bases separated the two germline ends. This CDR3 spans 15 amino acids. CDR1 and CDR2 (germline): SGHNT, YYREEE (reference sequence). CDR3 region: CASSFSVGSTDTQYF. As DNA, the CDR3 is TGTGCCAGCAGCTTTAGTGTCGGGAGCACAGATACGCAGTATTTT.

This clone was counted between two and nine times. This chain uses TRBV4-1 with TRBJ2-1, with D tentatively TRBD2 (6 bases). Trimming pared 4 bases from V and 10 bases from J, leaving 23 bases between. This CDR3 spans 16 amino acids. Germline assignment: CDR1 MGHRA and CDR2 YSYEKL. The DNA for the CDR3 is TGCGCCAGCAGCCTGGCCGGGAGACGAGGGGCCGGAGAGCAGTTCTTC. This translates into CASSLAGRRGAGEQFF.

The V call is TRBV27, the J call TRBJ1-1; 8 nucleotides agree with TRBD1. CDR1 and CDR2 (germline): MNHEY, SMNVEV (reference sequence). The CDR3 runs to 13 residues. With 4 bases clipped from V and 10 bases from J, the junction kept 8 bases outside the gene matches. CDR3 protein: CASSSLDRVGAFF. The CDR3 DNA sequence: TGTGCCAGCAGTTCCCTGGACAGGGTAGGAGCTTTCTTT.

DNA of the CDR3: TGTGCCAGCAGCCAGCTAGGGACAGGGGGCGAGCAGTACTTC. It is translated as CASSQLGTGGEQYF. This sequence joins TRBV3-1 (or the pseudogene TRBV3-2) and TRBJ2-7; 11 positions match TRBD1. After removal of 3 bases from V and 6 bases from J, the junction contained 4 bases not matched to a gene. Germline V lookup: CDR1 LGHDT, CDR2 YNNKEL (reference sequence). This CDR3 has 14 residues.

This clone was observed a single time. The chain employs TRBV12-5 and TRBJ2-1; TRBD1 is a possible D gene (5 bases). Trimming took off 5 bases at V and 8 bases at J, with 13 bases between the two ends. Germline lookup yields CDR1 LGHNT and CDR2 FRNRAP. CDR3 length equals 13 residues. DNA for the CDR3: TGTGCTAGTGGTGCCGAACCAGGGTATGAGCAGTTCTTC. Amino acids: CASGAEPGYEQFF.

The chain is built from TRBV5-4 and TRBJ2-7; 10 nucleotides agree with TRBD1. The CDR3 extends over 15 amino acids. Germline trimming cut 1 base from V and 2 bases from J; bases unmatched to any gene: 3. Germline V gives CDR1 SGHNT, CDR2 YYREEE (reference sequence). Here the CDR3 reads CASSLWDRGPYEQYF. CDR3 in DNA: TGTGCCAGCAGCTTGTGGGACAGGGGCCCCTACGAGCAGTACTTC. The full variable domain, in which reference TRBV5-4 and TRBJ2-7 provide the parts outside the CDR3, is ETGVTQSPTHLIKTRGQQVTLRCSSQSGHNTVSWYQQALGQGPQFIFQYYREEENGRGNFPPRFSGLQFPNYSSELNVNALELDDSALYLCASSLWDRGPYEQYFGPGTRLTVT.

This chain uses TRBV10-1 with TRBJ2-7, with D tentatively TRBD1 (5 bases). V lost 4 bases to trimming and J lost 4 bases, with 11 bases between them. This CDR3 comprises 13 residues. Per the germline V gene, CDR1 is WNHNN and CDR2 is SYGVQD (reference sequence). CDR3 loop: CASSGPGIYEQYF. The DNA of the CDR3 is TGCGCCAGCAGTGGTCCAGGGATTTACGAGCAGTACTTC.